One sample yielded the 17 T cell receptor beta chains listed below, sequenced in a study of shared clonotypes between healthy human individuals. The table came from immunoSEQ multiplex PCR; TCRdb's copy has only in-frame clones and leaves some out. The sample lists some 2.3 million clones, 93% occurring once. The specimen sequenced was naive CD4+ T cells from PBMCs. Subset defined: CD45RA+ positively selected. Receptors were obtained from a man between 18 and 29 years old in good health. Some clones in this sample may be carry-over from other donors' samples.

The gene calls are TRBV7-2 and TRBJ2-7; 8 bases agree with TRBD2. CDR1 is SGHTA and CDR2 is FQGNSA in the germline V gene. Trimming at V came to 6 bases and at J to 2 bases, leaving 12 bases not matched to a gene. This CDR3 spans 16 amino acids. The CDR3 loop is CASRSMGGGRTYEQYF. The CDR3 nucleotides are TGTGCCAGCAGGTCCATGGGTGGCGGGAGGACCTACGAGCAGTACTTC.

The J gene is TRBJ1-5, the V gene TRBV30, with D perhaps TRBD1 (6 bases). Trimming removed 8 bases from V and 5 bases from J, with 16 bases in between. There are 13 residues in the CDR3. Germline CDR1 reads GTSNPN; CDR2 reads SVGIG (reference sequence). CDR3: CALQRDTYQPQHF. As DNA, the CDR3 is TGTGCCCTCCAGAGGGACACCTATCAGCCCCAGCATTTT.

The chain couples TRBV28 to TRBJ2-1; D tentatively reads TRBD1 or TRBD2 (5 bases each). CDR3 length: 13 residues. Germline V gives CDR1 MDHEN, CDR2 SYDVKM. Trimming took 2 bases from V and 10 from J, leaving 12 bases between them. Here the CDR3 reads CASSLTGRGEQFF. The CDR3 region has the DNA TGTGCCAGCAGTTTAACGGGACGCGGGGAGCAGTTCTTC.

As concerns this clone: Within the sample, other DNA sequences also encode this same CDR3. This chain uses TRBV4-2 with TRBJ2-7, with TRBD2 matching over 8 bases. This CDR3 has 14 residues. V lost 1 base, J lost 4 bases, and 3 bases stayed unmatched. Germline V CDR1 and CDR2: LGHNA, YNFKEQ. The CDR3 loop reads CASSQAGGRYEQYF. The DNA of the CDR3 is TGTGCCAGCAGCCAAGCGGGAGGGCGGTACGAGCAGTACTTC.

This clone has only one observation. The chain uses TRBV27 and TRBJ1-1; the D is unclear. The germline CDR1 and CDR2 sequences are MNHEY and SMNVEV (reference sequence). This CDR3 region has 14 residues. V lost 4 bases, J lost 1 base, and 10 bases lay in between. The CDR3 here is CASSWRGSNTEAFF. DNA for the CDR3: TGTGCCAGCAGTTGGCGGGGATCGAACACTGAAGCTTTCTTT.

CDR3 coding DNA: TGTGCCTGGGGTAGGGGCGGGAGCTCCTACGAGCAGTACTTC. This sequence encodes CAWGRGGSSYEQYF. The rearrangement links TRBV30 to TRBJ2-7; 7 bases map to TRBD2. V dropped 5 bases and J dropped 0; count of bases not matched to a gene: 7. The CDR3 sequence is 14 residues long. Germline-derived CDR1 and CDR2 are GTSNPN and SVGIG (reference sequence).

This sequence joins TRBV28 and TRBJ1-5, with D uncertain. The CDR3 runs to 13 residues. Trimming removed 6 bases at V and 1 base at J, with 7 bases between. CDR1 MDHEN and CDR2 SYDVKM come from the germline V gene. The CDR3 region is CASRQQSNQPQHF. CDR3 DNA sequence: TGTGCCAGCAGACAACAGAGCAATCAGCCCCAGCATTTT.

This clone was seen once. CDR3: CASSHANRGERDTQYF. The CDR3 DNA is TGTGCCAGCAGCCACGCAAACAGGGGGGAAAGAGATACGCAGTATTTT. The chain links TRBV4-2 to TRBJ2-3, with 8 bases matching TRBD1. J gave up 5 bases and V 3 bases, and 10 bases lay outside the gene matches. CDR1 and CDR2 (germline): LGHNA, YNFKEQ. The CDR3 is 16 residues long.

The chain has TRBV4-2 and TRBJ1-2; D uncertain. The CDR3 extends over 15 amino acids. CDR1 and CDR2 from the germline V gene are LGHNA and YNFKEQ. V lost 0 bases, J lost 0 bases, and 8 bases lay in between. CDR3 loop: CASSQDSGTNYGYTF. CDR3 nucleotides: TGTGCCAGCAGCCAAGATAGCGGCACTAACTATGGCTACACCTTC.

The rearrangement joins TRBV2 to TRBJ2-7; 10 positions match TRBD2. V gave up 3 bases and J gave up 3 bases; unmatched junction bases: 8. The CDR3 extends over 16 amino acids. Germline CDR1 SNHLY, CDR2 FYNNEI. CDR3 loop: CASSESASGSIYEQYF. Here the CDR3 DNA reads TGTGCCAGCAGTGAGAGTGCTAGCGGGAGTATCTACGAGCAGTACTTC.

This clone was observed once. The V gene is TRBV18, the J gene TRBJ2-3; D possibly corresponds to TRBD1 (5 bases). Trimming removed 4 bases from V and 1 base from J, with 18 bases in between. CDR3 length equals 17 residues. Germline V gene data show CDR1 as KGHSH and CDR2 as LQKENI. The CDR3 DNA reads as TGTGCCAGCTCACTCTTCTCAGTAGGCAGGGGCACAGATACGCAGTATTTT. It yields the protein CASSLFSVGRGTDTQYF.

V gene TRBV11-3 combines with J gene TRBJ2-2; TRBD1 might be the D (6 bases). Germline CDR1 and CDR2: SGHNT and YENEEA. There are 16 residues in the CDR3. The ends were cut back, 5 bases at V and 2 bases at J, with 15 bases in the middle. The CDR3 is CASSRVGGPNTGELFF. The CDR3 nucleotides are TGTGCCAGCAGCCGAGTTGGGGGCCCAAACACCGGGGAGCTGTTTTTT.

The CDR3 region is CASSLWSGNTGELFF. The CDR3 DNA sequence: TGTGCCAGCAGCTTGTGGTCGGGGAACACCGGGGAGCTGTTTTTT. The chain has TRBV7-9 and TRBJ2-2; D ambiguous. Germline V CDR1 and CDR2: SEHNR, FQNEAQ (reference sequence). This CDR3 has 15 residues. The V end was cut by 3 bases, the J end by 1 base, with 9 bases between.

The chain couples TRBV29-1 to TRBJ1-1; possible D gene TRBD1, 6 bases. Germline values: CDR1 SQVTM, CDR2 ANQGSEA. The CDR3 covers 15 residues. Trimming removed 1 base from V and 4 bases from J, with 16 bases in between. DNA of the CDR3: TGCAGCGTTGAAGGGTTCGGGGGGGCACTCACTGAAGCTTTCTTT. Amino acids: CSVEGFGGALTEAFF. Complete variable domain (other parts from reference TRBV29-1 and TRBJ1-1): SAVISQKPSRDICQRGTSLTIQCQVDSQVTMMFWYRQQPGQSLTLIATANQGSEATYESGFVIDKFPISRPNLTFSTLTVSNMSPEDSSIYLCSVEGFGGALTEAFFGQGTRLTVV.

The rearrangement joins TRBV11-1 to TRBJ2-1; TRBD2 matches 16 bases. Germline values: CDR1 SGHAT, CDR2 FQDESV (reference sequence). CDR3 length: 18 residues. The ends lost 4 bases at V and 7 bases at J; junction bases unmatched: 10. The CDR3 region is CASSSGTSGRALGNEQFF. The CDR3 nucleotides read TGTGCCAGCAGCTCCGGGACTAGCGGGAGGGCCCTCGGGAATGAGCAGTTCTTC.

Here the CDR3 reads CASSPRTGGSGNTIYF. The CDR3, as DNA: TGTGCCAGCAGCCCTAGGACAGGAGGCTCTGGAAACACCATATATTTT. The V gene is TRBV28, the J gene TRBJ1-3; 7 nucleotides line up with TRBD1. The CDR3 totals 16 residues. V shed 6 bases, J shed 0 bases, and the junction held 8 bases outside the gene matches. Looked up from germline, CDR1 is MDHEN and CDR2 is SYDVKM.

Concerning this clone itself: This sample includes further DNA sequences coding for the same CDR3. The genes are TRBV6-5 and TRBJ1-2, with D perhaps TRBD1 (6 bases). CDR1 and CDR2 from the germline V gene are MNHEY and SVGAGI. The CDR3 is made up of 13 amino acids. V lost 0 bases to trimming and J lost 5 bases, with 7 bases between them. DNA of the CDR3: TGTGCCAGCAGTTACTCGAGGGGGTATGGCTACACCTTC. Amino acids: CASSYSRGYGYTF.